These 27 T cell receptor beta chains were all obtained from the same sample, sequenced in a study of T cell repertoires in cytomegalovirus infection. In TCRdb, the reads were re-called with MiXCR into one record per CDR3 protein. The profile covers around 360,000 distinct CDR3 sequences, with about a third appearing a single time and roughly 14% taken by the ten largest. Their antigen targets remain unknown. The sample was cultured PBMCs, taken from culture after CMV antigen stimulation. These receptors originate from a human donor in good health (CMV status not recorded). Some clones in this sample may be carry-over from other donors' samples.

The chain employs TRBV10-3 and TRBJ2-2; D ambiguous. Germline CDR1 and CDR2: ENHRY and SYGVKD. This CDR3 has 15 residues. V dropped 0 bases and J dropped 4 bases, with 9 bases sitting between them. CDR3 in DNA: TGTGCCATCAGTGAGTCCGGCAGGTCCACCGGGGAGCTGTTTTTT. This gives the protein CAISESGRSTGELFF.

This chain uses TRBV6-1 with TRBJ2-7; 15 nucleotides match TRBD2. Trimming at V came to 4 bases and at J to 4 bases, leaving 8 bases not matched to a gene. The CDR3 has 17 amino acids. Germline CDR1 MNHNS, CDR2 SASEGT. The CDR3 DNA sequence: TGTGCCAGCAGTGGTATGCACGGGACTAGCGGGAGGTACGAGCAGTACTTC. It encodes CASSGMHGTSGRYEQYF.

This chain joins TRBV4-3 and TRBJ2-7, with TRBD2 matching over 8 bases. From germline, CDR1 is LGHNA and CDR2 YSLEER. With 3 bases clipped from V and 0 bases from J, the junction kept 4 bases outside the gene matches. The CDR3 extends over 15 amino acids. The CDR3 region has the DNA TGCGCCAGCAGCCAGGAACTAGCGGACTCCTACGAGCAGTACTTC. It encodes CASSQELADSYEQYF.

This clonotype has ten or more counts. The V call is TRBV7-2, the J call TRBJ2-7; D perhaps matches TRBD2 (6 bases). V was shortened by 5 bases and J by 4 bases, with 15 bases between the two germline ends. CDR3 length equals 14 residues. Germline V CDR1 and CDR2: SGHTA, FQGNSA. The CDR3 reads CASSPPGLRYEQYV. Written as DNA, the CDR3 is TGTGCCAGCAGCCCTCCGGGACTTCGGTACGAGCAGTACGTC.

This clonotype was counted many times. The gene calls are TRBV14 and TRBJ1-4; 8 bases align to TRBD1. The length of the CDR3 is 14 residues. CDR1 SGHDN and CDR2 FVKESK come from the germline V gene. Trimming removed 4 bases from V and 8 bases from J; junction bases left unmatched: 6. DNA of the CDR3: TGTGCCAGCAGCCTCTGGACAGGGAGCGAAAAACTGTTTTTT. This translates into CASSLWTGSEKLFF.

V is TRBV27 and J is TRBJ2-1, with 10 bases that match TRBD1. Germline trimming cut 5 bases from V and 14 bases from J; bases unmatched to any gene: 12. Germline V CDR1 and CDR2: MNHEY, SMNVEV (reference sequence). This CDR3 contains 14 residues. The DNA of the CDR3 is TGTGCCAGCAGTACCCCGGGACAGGGGCCCCGTAAGTTCTTC. Residues: CASSTPGQGPRKFF.

Only a few counts were recorded for this clonotype. The chain carries TRBV6-2 or TRBV6-3 and TRBJ1-4; no clear D gene. CDR1 is MNHEY, CDR2 SVGEGT, per germline. V lost 5 bases, J lost 3 bases, and 7 bases lay in between. The CDR3 has 13 amino acids. CDR3 sequence: CASSRTANEKLFF. The CDR3 DNA reads TGTGCCAGCAGTCGGACCGCTAATGAAAAACTGTTTTTT.

This clonotype has just a few counts. The chain links TRBV29-1 to TRBJ2-5; unclear D gene. Deletions cut 7 bases from V and 4 bases from J, with 13 bases between. CDR1 is SQVTM and CDR2 is ANQGSEA in the germline V gene. This CDR3 comprises 12 residues. CDR3 protein: CSATQETETQYF. The CDR3 DNA follows: TGCAGCGCGACCCAGGAAACAGAGACCCAGTACTTC.

This chain connects TRBV28 to TRBJ2-2; 7 bases agree with TRBD1. This CDR3 comprises 16 residues. V was pared by 5 bases and J by 7 bases, with 13 bases of the junction left unmatched. Germline V gene sequence: CDR1 MDHEN, CDR2 SYDVKM. The CDR3 loop is CASSPNRGQDVGELFF. DNA for the CDR3: TGTGCCAGCAGTCCGAATAGGGGGCAGGATGTCGGGGAGCTGTTTTTT.

This clonotype was observed a few times. The chain employs TRBV12-3 or TRBV12-4 and TRBJ2-1; D not certain. The ends were cut back, 1 base at V and 5 bases at J, with 9 bases in the middle. CDR3 length: 14 residues. CDR3 sequence reads: CASSLGSADNEQFF. The CDR3 bases are TGTGCCAGCAGTTTAGGATCGGCGGACAATGAGCAGTTCTTC.

This chain joins TRBV28 and TRBJ2-6, with D uncertain. The V end was cut by 8 bases, the J end by 12 bases, with 8 bases between. The CDR3 is 10 residues long. Germline CDR1 reads MDHEN; CDR2 reads SYDVKM. CDR3 loop: CASGSIVLTF. The DNA of the CDR3 is TGTGCCAGCGGGTCCATCGTCCTGACTTTC.

V and J are TRBV7-6 and TRBJ2-7; TRBD2 matches 10 bases. The junction had 11 bases not matched to a gene; V was cut back by 0 bases and J by 3 bases. Germline V gives CDR1 SGHVS, CDR2 FNYEAQ. This CDR3 is built from 18 residues. CDR3 amino acids: CASSLAQPTGTSDYEQYF. The CDR3 region has the DNA TGTGCCAGCAGCTTAGCTCAACCGACCGGGACTAGCGACTACGAGCAGTACTTC.

In its sample, this clonotype was seen a few times. The chain joins TRBV28 to TRBJ1-5; TRBD1 aligns across 7 bases. There are 15 residues in the CDR3. Germline CDR1 MDHEN, CDR2 SYDVKM. Trimming cost V 10 bases and J 0 bases; bases outside gene matches: 9. The CDR3, as DNA: TGTGCCACGTCCCAGGGGACAGTTAGCAATCAGCCCCAGCATTTT. Translating it yields CATSQGTVSNQPQHF.

This chain links TRBV10-3 with TRBJ2-7; TRBD1 matches at 8 bases. Germline V gene sequence: CDR1 ENHRY, CDR2 SYGVKD. V lost 6 bases and J lost 5; bases outside the gene matches: 9. CDR3 size: 14 residues. The CDR3 sequence: CAIRGDAGGDEQYF. The CDR3 coding sequence is TGTGCCATCAGGGGGGATGCAGGGGGCGACGAGCAGTACTTC.

This clonotype was seen more than once but under ten times. The rearrangement links TRBV7-9 to TRBJ2-3; D remains ambiguous. The CDR3 totals 14 residues. With 5 bases removed from V and 0 bases from J, the gap between germline ends came to 9 bases. Per the germline V gene, CDR1 is SEHNR and CDR2 is FQNEAQ (reference sequence). CDR3 sequence reads: CASSQKPSTDTQYF. Here the CDR3 DNA reads TGTGCCAGCAGCCAGAAACCTAGCACAGATACGCAGTATTTT.

The chain recombines TRBV28 with TRBJ2-7, with D hard to call. Trimming took 4 bases from V and 6 from J, leaving 16 bases between them. Germline-derived CDR1 and CDR2 are MDHEN and SYDVKM. The CDR3 totals 14 residues. As DNA, the CDR3 is TGTGCCAGCAGTTCCCAAAATCCCCCTCTCGAGCAGTACTTC. Its protein is CASSSQNPPLEQYF.

This clonotype has just a few counts. The chain has TRBV12-3 or TRBV12-4 and TRBJ2-3; D call uncertain. The CDR3 is made up of 14 amino acids. V was clipped by 4 bases and J by 10 bases, with 18 bases between them. The CDR3 here is CASSSDRAPDPQYF. The CDR3 DNA reads as TGTGCCAGCAGTTCTGACCGGGCCCCCGATCCGCAGTATTTT.

This clonotype was seen repeatedly, ten times or more. The V call is TRBV7-2, the J call TRBJ2-5, with 7 bases identical to TRBD1. This CDR3 contains 15 residues. V shed 3 bases and J 3 bases; nucleotides not matched to a gene: 7. CDR1 and CDR2 (germline): SGHTA, FQGNSA. CDR3 loop: CASSFQGTEEETQYF. CDR3 nucleotides: TGTGCCAGCAGCTTCCAGGGGACAGAGGAAGAGACCCAGTACTTC.

The chain carries TRBV28 and TRBJ1-2, with D possibly TRBD1 on 5 matching bases. Deletions cut 3 bases from V and 2 bases from J, with 25 bases between. The CDR3 length is 19 residues. Germline CDR1 and CDR2: MDHEN and SYDVKM. The CDR3 spells CASSFWVTGVGGSNYGYTF. The CDR3 DNA reads TGTGCCAGCAGTTTTTGGGTAACAGGTGTCGGGGGGTCGAACTATGGCTACACCTTC.

This clonotype was counted between two and nine times. The V and J genes are TRBV28 and TRBJ1-5, with D possibly matching TRBD1 (6 bases). Germline V CDR1 and CDR2: MDHEN, SYDVKM. The CDR3 loop spans 15 amino acids. V dropped 6 bases and J dropped 6 bases, with 18 bases sitting between them. The CDR3 DNA is TGTGCCAGCAGACGGCGGGACACTCTCCGTCAGCCCCAGCATTTT. Translation: CASRRRDTLRQPQHF.

This sequence joins TRBV5-4 and TRBJ2-3; D may be TRBD2 (6 bases). The germline gives CDR1 SGHNT, CDR2 YYREEE (reference sequence). The V gene lost 5 bases and the J gene lost 2 bases, with 18 bases spanning the gap. The CDR3 runs to 16 residues. The CDR3 region is CASRQDGGLHTDTQYF. The DNA for the CDR3 is TGTGCCAGCAGACAAGATGGGGGACTGCACACAGATACGCAGTATTTT.

The chain couples TRBV7-8 to TRBJ2-1, with D unclear. This CDR3 comprises 15 residues. Germline values: CDR1 SGHVS, CDR2 FQNEAQ. The V end was cut by 1 base, the J end by 5 bases, with 12 bases between. CDR3 region: CASSLVERVDNEQFF. The CDR3 DNA follows: TGTGCCAGCAGCTTAGTGGAACGGGTTGACAATGAGCAGTTCTTC.

This clonotype was counted a few times. The chain joins TRBV12-3 or TRBV12-4 to TRBJ2-3; 9 bases are shared with TRBD2. J gave up 2 bases and V 1 base, and 1 base lay outside the gene matches. This CDR3 comprises 15 residues. CDR3 sequence: CASSLGGRATDTQYF. The CDR3 nucleotides are TGTGCCAGCAGTTTAGGCGGGAGGGCCACAGATACGCAGTATTTT.

This clonotype turned up a few times. The chain carries TRBV19 and TRBJ2-7, with D possibly TRBD2 on 6 matching bases. Trimming stripped 1 base from V and 2 bases from J, with 12 bases between. The CDR3 has 15 residues. Germline CDR1 LNHDA, CDR2 SQIVND (reference sequence). CDR3 amino acids: CASSIAAGSPYEQYF. For the CDR3, the DNA is TGTGCCAGTAGTATAGCGGCGGGATCCCCCTACGAGCAGTACTTC.

This chain links TRBV24-1 with TRBJ2-3, with D perhaps being TRBD1 or TRBD2 (5 bases each). This CDR3 contains 15 residues. The germline V and J ends were trimmed by 3 bases and 1 base, with 10 bases remaining between them. CDR1 and CDR2 from the germline V gene are KGHDR and SFDVKD. The CDR3 nucleotides are TGTGCCACCAGTGATACGGGACGAGGCACAGATACGCAGTATTTT. Protein sequence: CATSDTGRGTDTQYF.

The chain is built from TRBV6-6 and TRBJ1-1; D unclear. The CDR3 runs 12 residues. Germline V CDR1 and CDR2: MNHNY, SVGAGI (reference sequence). Trimming took off 1 base at V and 4 bases at J, with 4 bases between the two ends. DNA for the CDR3: TGTGCCAGCAGTTACTTGCTCACTGAAGCTTTCTTT. Its translation is CASSYLLTEAFF.

Only a few counts were recorded for this clonotype. The chain combines TRBV7-2 with TRBJ2-4; 7 bases are shared with TRBD1. The CDR3 length is 13 residues. V shed 2 bases, J shed 13 bases, and the junction held 8 bases outside the gene matches. The germline V gene has CDR1 SGHTA and CDR2 FQGNSA. For the CDR3, the DNA is TGTGCCAGCAGCTTACAGACCCCGGGACAGCAGTACTTC. This sequence encodes CASSLQTPGQQYF.